This T cell receptor beta chain originates from a study of blood T cell repertoires in COVID-19. Overall study context: From the United States, Italy and Spain came samples of acute and convalescent COVID-19. PBMCs, B-cell-depleted T cells, or T cells provided the cDNA or gDNA that made up the material.

Original data processing: How many nucleated cells were present was estimated from reference gene primer amplification. Sequencing used immunoSEQ multiplex PCR; TCRdb keeps in-frame clones, though not all of them. For V, J and clone size, that table is used; D and trimming come from the DNA. Altogether about 160,000 clones are present, just under 95% being singletons, with the ten largest covering about 5%. This clone was seen once. The sequenced sample consisted of peripheral blood. This TCR came from a woman aged 45-59 years with acute or convalescent COVID-19.

CDR3 protein: CASSLARGLLYF. CDR3 DNA: TGTGCCAGCAGCCTCGCCCGTGGTCTATTATATTTT. V usage is TRBV7-9 and J usage is TRBJ1-3; no clear D gene. The length of the CDR3 is 12 residues. The V gene's germline CDR1 is SEHNR and CDR2 FQNEAQ (reference sequence). Trimming left V 5 bases short and J 14 bases short, with 16 bases between.